This T cell receptor (beta chain) originates from a study of CD8 T cells in ankylosing spondylitis. Whole-study findings and limits: Ankylosing spondylitis blood appeared to carry a characteristic TCR beta motif of seven to nine highly homologous variants.

From germline, CDR1 is SGHTA and CDR2 FQGTGA. Unmatched junction bases numbered 10, after V lost 5 bases and J lost 7 bases. This CDR3 spans 15 amino acids. TCRdb reanalysed the 5' RACE reads using MiXCR and keeps one entry per CDR3 protein. The sample yields around 390,000 distinct CDR3 sequences, under 25% seen once. This clonotype was found a few times. The antigen is undetermined. V is TRBV7-3 and J is TRBJ2-1; 8 bases are shared with TRBD1. The TCR comes from a male donor with ankylosing spondylitis. The material sequenced was blood, either unsorted or a sorted T cell fraction (not recorded which). The DNA for the CDR3 is TGTGCCAGCAGCACGACAGGGGCCGCTGCAAATGAGCAGTTCTTC. Residues: CASSTTGAAANEQFF. Full variable domain (missing parts from reference TRBV7-3 and TRBJ2-1): GAGVSQTPSNKVTEKGKYVELRCDPISGHTALYWYRQSLGQGPEFLIYFQGTGAADDSGLPNDRFFAVRPEGSVSTLKIQRTERGDSAVYLCASSTTGAAANEQFFGPGTRLTVL.